These T cell receptor beta chains were read from a single sample in a study of T cells in Graves' hyperthyroidism and ophthalmopathy. TCRdb reprocessed the multiplex PCR reads with MiXCR, giving one entry per CDR3 protein. This table holds about 200,000 distinct CDR3 sequences, about a sixth found once. Sequencing was performed on blood. The receptors come from a woman between 45 and 65 years old with Graves' hyperthyroidism. CDR3s include the opening cysteine and the closing phenylalanine or tryptophan. Fields, in order: J gene, clone size, V gene, D gene, CDR3 protein, CDR3 DNA. The D gene is left open where the match is weak. Size is stated for part of the rows, as once, few or many counts, or as a class when the clone is expanded.

TRBJ2-5,many,TRBV24-1,TRBD2,CATSDTSGSLKTQYF,TGTGCCACCAGTGATACCAGCGGGAGTTTAAAGACCCAGTACTTC
TRBJ1-1,many,TRBV6-5,TRBD1,CASSYDRVSNTEAFF,TGTGCCAGCAGTTACGACAGGGTTTCGAACACTGAAGCTTTCTTT
TRBJ2-1,many,TRBV20-1,.,CSASRGRATNEQFF,TGCAGTGCTAGCCGCGGACGGGCTACCAATGAGCAGTTCTTC
TRBJ2-5,few,TRBV27,TRBD2,CASSSSLAGIETQYF,TGTGCCAGCAGTTCTAGCCTAGCGGGAATAGAGACCCAGTACTTC
TRBJ2-3,many,TRBV7-9,TRBD1,CASSFWTGGARDSDTQYF,TGTGCCAGCAGCTTCTGGACAGGGGGCGCAAGGGATTCAGATACGCAGTATTTT
TRBJ2-1,.,TRBV7-6,TRBD2,CASSSYRTSGHNEQFF,TGTGCCAGCAGCTCATATCGGACTAGCGGGCACAATGAGCAGTTCTTC
TRBJ2-1,.,TRBV20-1,TRBD2,CSAPPTSGMNNEQFF,TGCAGTGCTCCGCCGACTAGCGGGATGAACAATGAGCAGTTCTTC
TRBJ1-1,many,TRBV6-1,TRBD1,CASSYEDRGEAFF,TGTGCCAGCAGTTATGAGGACAGGGGTGAAGCTTTCTTT
TRBJ1-5,many,TRBV3-1,.,CASSQGTGVGNQPQHF,TGTGCCAGCAGCCAAGGGACCGGGGTTGGCAATCAGCCCCAGCATTTT
TRBJ2-1,many,TRBV6-1,TRBD1,CASSLETGGAYNEQFF,TGTGCCAGCAGTCTAGAAACAGGGGGCGCATACAATGAGCAGTTCTTC
TRBJ1-1,many,TRBV3-1,.,CASSQTGGDRPEAFF,TGTGCCAGCAGCCAAACTGGGGGAGATAGGCCTGAAGCTTTCTTT